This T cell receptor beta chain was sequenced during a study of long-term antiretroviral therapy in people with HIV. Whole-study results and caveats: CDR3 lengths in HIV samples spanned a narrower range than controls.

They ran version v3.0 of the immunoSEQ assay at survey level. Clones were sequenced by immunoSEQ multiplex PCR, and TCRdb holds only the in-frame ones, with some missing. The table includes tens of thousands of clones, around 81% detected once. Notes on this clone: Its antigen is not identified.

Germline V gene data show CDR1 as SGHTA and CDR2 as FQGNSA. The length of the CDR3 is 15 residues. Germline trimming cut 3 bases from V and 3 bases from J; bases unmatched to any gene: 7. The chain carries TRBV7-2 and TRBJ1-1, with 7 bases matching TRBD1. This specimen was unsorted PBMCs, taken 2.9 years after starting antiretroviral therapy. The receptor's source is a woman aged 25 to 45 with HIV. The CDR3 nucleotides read TGTGCCAGCAGCTTTTTAGGGGGCTACGACACTGAAGCTTTCTTT. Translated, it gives CASSFLGGYDTEAFF.